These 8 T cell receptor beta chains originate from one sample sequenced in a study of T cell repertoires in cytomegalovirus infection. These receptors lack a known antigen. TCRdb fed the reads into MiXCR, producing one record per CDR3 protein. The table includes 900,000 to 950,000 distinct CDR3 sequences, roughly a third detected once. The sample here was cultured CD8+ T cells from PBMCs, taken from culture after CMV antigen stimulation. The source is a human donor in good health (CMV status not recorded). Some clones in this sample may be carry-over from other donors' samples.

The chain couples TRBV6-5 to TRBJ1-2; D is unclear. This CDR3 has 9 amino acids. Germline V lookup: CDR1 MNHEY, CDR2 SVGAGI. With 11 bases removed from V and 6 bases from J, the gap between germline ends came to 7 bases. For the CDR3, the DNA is TGTGCCCGCGTCGATGGCTACACCTTC. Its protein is CARVDGYTF.

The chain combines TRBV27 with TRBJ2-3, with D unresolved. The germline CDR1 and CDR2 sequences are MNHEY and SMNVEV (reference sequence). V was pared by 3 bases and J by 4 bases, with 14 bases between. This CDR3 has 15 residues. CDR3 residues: CASSLLGSSADTQYF. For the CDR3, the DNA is TGTGCCAGCAGTTTGTTAGGATCCTCGGCAGATACGCAGTATTTT.

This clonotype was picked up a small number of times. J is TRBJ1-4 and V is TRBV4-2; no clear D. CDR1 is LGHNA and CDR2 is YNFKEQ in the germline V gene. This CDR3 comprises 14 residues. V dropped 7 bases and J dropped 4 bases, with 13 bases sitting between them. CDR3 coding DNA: TGTGCCAGCACCGGTGGGCAGCTTAATGAAAAACTGTTTTTT. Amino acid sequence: CASTGGQLNEKLFF.

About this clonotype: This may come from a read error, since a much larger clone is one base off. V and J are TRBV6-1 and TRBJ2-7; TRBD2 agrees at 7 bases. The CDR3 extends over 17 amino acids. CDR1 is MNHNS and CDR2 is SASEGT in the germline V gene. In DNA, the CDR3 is TGTGCCTGCAGTGAAGCGGGACGGGAACAGGACCTCTACGAGCAGTACGTC. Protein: CACSEAGREQDLYEQYV.

For the CDR3, the DNA is TGTGCCAGCATTACCGGGACAGGTTACCCCTACGAGCAGTACTTC. It is translated as CASITGTGYPYEQYF. The V call is TRBV7-9, the J call TRBJ2-7; 8 bases match TRBD1. Germline lookup yields CDR1 SEHNR and CDR2 FQNEAQ (reference sequence). V gave up 7 bases and J gave up 2 bases; unmatched junction bases: 10. This CDR3 spans 15 amino acids.

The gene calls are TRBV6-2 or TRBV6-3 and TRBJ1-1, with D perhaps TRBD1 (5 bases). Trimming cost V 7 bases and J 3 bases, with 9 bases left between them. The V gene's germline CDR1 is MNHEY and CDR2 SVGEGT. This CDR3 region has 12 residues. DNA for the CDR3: TGTGCCAGCACTTGGGGGGACACTGAAGCTTTCTTT. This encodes CASTWGDTEAFF.

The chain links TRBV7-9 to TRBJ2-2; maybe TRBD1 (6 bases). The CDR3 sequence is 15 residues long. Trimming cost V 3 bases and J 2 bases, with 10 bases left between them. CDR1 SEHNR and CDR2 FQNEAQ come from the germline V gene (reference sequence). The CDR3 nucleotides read TGTGCCAGCAGCTTCGAACAGGGTAACACCGGGGAGCTGTTTTTT. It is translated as CASSFEQGNTGELFF.

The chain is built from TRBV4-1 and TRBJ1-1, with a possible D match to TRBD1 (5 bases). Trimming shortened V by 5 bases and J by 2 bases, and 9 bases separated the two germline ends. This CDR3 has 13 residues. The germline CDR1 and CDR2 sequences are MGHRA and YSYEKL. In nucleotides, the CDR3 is TGCGCCAGCAGCGTCAGGGAAAACACTGAAGCTTTCTTT. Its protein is CASSVRENTEAFF.